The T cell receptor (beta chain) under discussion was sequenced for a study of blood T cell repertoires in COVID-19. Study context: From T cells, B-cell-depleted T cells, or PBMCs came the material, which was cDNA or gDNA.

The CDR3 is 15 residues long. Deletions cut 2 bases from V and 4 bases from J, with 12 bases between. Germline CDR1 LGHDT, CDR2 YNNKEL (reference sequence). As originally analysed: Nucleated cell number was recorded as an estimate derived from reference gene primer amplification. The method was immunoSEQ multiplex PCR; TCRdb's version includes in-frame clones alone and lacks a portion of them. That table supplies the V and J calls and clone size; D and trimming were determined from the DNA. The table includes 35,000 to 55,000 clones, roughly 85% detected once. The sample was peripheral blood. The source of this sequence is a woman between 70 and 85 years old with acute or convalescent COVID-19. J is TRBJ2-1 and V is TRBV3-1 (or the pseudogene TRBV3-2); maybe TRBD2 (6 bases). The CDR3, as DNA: TGTGCCAGCAGCCAATCTCCGGGAGCTTACAATGAGCAGTTCTTC. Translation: CASSQSPGAYNEQFF.